The next 26 T cell receptor beta chains were all read from a single sample in a study of blood T cell repertoires in COVID-19. Assay used: immunoSEQ multiplex PCR; TCRdb lists only in-frame clones, some missing. The sample lists around 250,000 clones; more than 75% were seen once. Sequencing was performed on peripheral blood. The receptors come from a woman aged 55-69 years who had recovered from COVID-19.

The rearrangement joins TRBV6-5 to TRBJ2-7; the D gene is possibly TRBD2 (6 bases). The V and J ends lost 2 bases and 5 bases respectively, with 13 bases between them. The CDR3 is 14 amino acids. Germline V CDR1 and CDR2: MNHEY, SVGAGI. The CDR3 DNA reads as TGTGCCAGCAGTTACAGGAGGGGTTCCCACGAGCAGTACTTC. Its protein product is CASSYRRGSHEQYF.

CDR3 in amino acids: CASSPRSGGFTDTQYF. In DNA, the CDR3 is TGTGCCAGCAGCCCCCGGAGCGGGGGGTTCACAGATACGCAGTATTTT. The V gene is TRBV7-9, the J gene TRBJ2-3, with TRBD2 matching 9 bases. Germline V CDR1 and CDR2: SEHNR, FQNEAQ (reference sequence). V lost 5 bases to trimming and J lost 2 bases; unmatched junction nucleotides: 8. The CDR3 runs to 16 residues.

With respect to this clone: This sample includes further DNA sequences coding for the same CDR3. The V and J genes are TRBV18 and TRBJ1-1; the D is unclear. CDR3 length: 14 amino acids. V was trimmed by 2 bases and J by 0 bases, leaving 7 bases between them. Germline V CDR1 and CDR2: KGHSH, LQKENI. The chain's CDR3 is CASSPGQLNTEAFF. The CDR3 DNA reads as TGTGCCAGCTCACCAGGGCAGCTGAACACTGAAGCTTTCTTT. The variable domain in full, with the rest retrieved from reference TRBV18 and TRBJ1-1, is NAGVMQNPRHLVRRRGQEARLRCSPMKGHSHVYWYRQLPEEGLKFMVYLQKENIIDESGMPKERFSAEFPKEGPSILRIQQVVRGDSAAYFCASSPGQLNTEAFFGQGTRLTVV.

The gene calls are TRBV27 and TRBJ2-7, with TRBD1 as a possible D gene (6 bases). Trimming shortened V by 1 base and J by 2 bases, and 18 bases separated the two germline ends. The CDR3 spans 17 residues. Per germline, CDR1 MNHEY and CDR2 SMNVEV (reference sequence). The CDR3 DNA is TGTGCCAGCAGTTTATGGGTCCCCACAGGGCGGGCCTACGAGCAGTACTTC. Encoded protein: CASSLWVPTGRAYEQYF.

The rearrangement links TRBV2 to TRBJ2-5; the D gene is possibly TRBD1 (6 bases). The CDR3 has 12 residues. Between the trimmed V and J ends, which lost 11 bases and 2 bases, there was a span of 12 bases. Germline values: CDR1 SNHLY, CDR2 FYNNEI. The DNA of the CDR3 is TGTGCCTTTAGACAGGTTCAAGAGACCCAGTACTTC. It yields the protein CAFRQVQETQYF.

This sequence joins TRBV3-1 (or the pseudogene TRBV3-2) and TRBJ2-2, with a possible D match to TRBD2 (5 bases). Germline V CDR1 and CDR2: LGHDT, YNNKEL (reference sequence). The CDR3 contains 14 residues. With 1 base removed from V and 5 bases from J, the gap between germline ends came to 8 bases. The CDR3 coding sequence is TGTGCCAGCAGCCAAGCGGGATTTACCGGGGAGCTGTTTTTT. This codes for CASSQAGFTGELFF.

V and J are TRBV6-2 or TRBV6-3 and TRBJ2-5; perhaps TRBD1 as D (5 bases). CDR1 is MNHEY, CDR2 SVGEGT, per germline. V was pared by 6 bases and J by 5 bases, with 16 bases between. The CDR3 consists of 14 residues. The CDR3 DNA reads as TGTGCCAGCAGCCTAGGGGCCAGTGGGGAGACCCAGTACTTC. It encodes CASSLGASGETQYF.

The rearrangement links TRBV5-1 to TRBJ1-2; 7 bases fit TRBD1. Per germline, CDR1 SGHRS and CDR2 YFSETQ. With V trimmed by 4 bases and J by 6 bases, 9 bases remained unmatched. The CDR3 runs to 14 residues. Here the CDR3 reads CASSPRQGLDGYTF. In DNA, the CDR3 is TGCGCCAGCAGCCCAAGACAGGGTCTTGATGGCTACACCTTC.

This chain connects TRBV18 to TRBJ2-2; the match to TRBD2 covers 12 bases. This CDR3 comprises 19 residues. The V and J ends lost 2 bases and 2 bases, in that order; junction bases with no gene match: 9. CDR1 is KGHSH and CDR2 is LQKENI in the germline V gene. CDR3 loop: CASSPSSTSGGLNTGELFF. For the CDR3, the DNA is TGTGCCAGCTCACCAAGCTCGACTAGCGGGGGACTTAACACCGGGGAGCTGTTTTTT.

This chain connects TRBV7-8 to TRBJ1-1; maybe TRBD1 (5 bases). The CDR3 length is 15 residues. Germline-derived CDR1 and CDR2 are SGHVS and FQNEAQ. Between the trimmed V and J ends, which lost 5 bases and 3 bases, there was a span of 16 bases. The CDR3 region is CASSLYRSTYTEAFF. Here the CDR3 DNA reads TGTGCCAGCAGCCTATACAGGAGTACTTACACTGAAGCTTTCTTT.

The chain uses TRBV2 and TRBJ2-3; TRBD2 agrees at 11 bases. The CDR3 is 17 amino acids. V lost 6 bases, J lost 0 bases, and 8 bases stayed unmatched. Germline CDR1 and CDR2: SNHLY and FYNNEI. The CDR3 region is CASRRKTSGASTDTQYF. The CDR3, as DNA: TGTGCCAGCAGGCGGAAGACTAGCGGGGCTAGCACAGATACGCAGTATTTT. The whole variable domain, remainder taken from reference TRBV2 and TRBJ2-3, is EPEVTQTPSHQVTQMGQEVILRCVPISNHLYFYWYRQILGQKVEFLVSFYNNEISEKSEIFDDQFSVERPDGSNFTLKIRSTKLEDSAMYFCASRRKTSGASTDTQYFGPGTRLTVL.

This rearrangement joins TRBV5-6 to TRBJ1-5; D unresolved. CDR3 size: 15 residues. CDR1 and CDR2 from the germline V gene are SGHDT and YYEEEE. Trimming pared 0 bases from V and 3 bases from J, leaving 10 bases between. The CDR3: CASSLEMRPNQPQHF. The CDR3 region has the DNA TGTGCCAGCAGCTTGGAAATGCGGCCCAATCAGCCCCAGCATTTT.

On this clone itself: The junction and the germline gene differ at one end; a read error may be behind it. V is TRBV5-6 and J is TRBJ1-1; D is perhaps TRBD1 (6 bases). The germline V gene has CDR1 SGHDT and CDR2 YYEEEE. This CDR3 region has 12 residues. Here the CDR3 DNA reads TGTGCCAGCAGCTTGGTGGCGGGAGGGGGAATCTTT. Translating it yields CASSLVAGGGIF.

The chain has TRBV9 and TRBJ1-1; D unresolved. The CDR3 covers 14 residues. V was trimmed by 4 bases and J by 6 bases, leaving 16 bases between them. The germline V gene has CDR1 SGDLS and CDR2 YYNGEE. The CDR3 reads CASSLGSSASEAFF. For the CDR3, the DNA is TGTGCCAGCAGCCTAGGGAGTTCTGCGTCTGAAGCTTTCTTT.

The gene calls are TRBV2 and TRBJ2-1; TRBD1 might be the D (6 bases). Trimming cost V 6 bases and J 5 bases, with 11 bases left between them. CDR3 size: 13 residues. CDR1 and CDR2 (germline): SNHLY, FYNNEI. The CDR3 DNA is TGTGCCAGCAGGGCGGACAGAAACAATGAGCAGTTCTTC. It is translated as CASRADRNNEQFF.

This clone was recorded once. This chain uses TRBV7-9 with TRBJ2-1, with D maybe TRBD2 (5 bases). Trimming took off 4 bases at V and 5 bases at J, with 9 bases between the two ends. Germline CDR1 SEHNR, CDR2 FQNEAQ (reference sequence). The CDR3 consists of 13 residues. CDR3 residues: CASSYTGDNEQFF. The CDR3 DNA follows: TGTGCCAGCAGCTACACCGGGGACAATGAGCAGTTCTTC. The whole variable domain, filled in from reference TRBV7-9 and TRBJ2-1, reads DTGVSQNPRHKITKRGQNVTFRCDPISEHNRLYWYRQTLGQGPEFLTYFQNEAQLEKSRLLSDRFSAERPKGSFSTLEIQRTEQGDSAMYLCASSYTGDNEQFFGPGTRLTVL.

The chain couples TRBV6-5 to TRBJ1-5; D remains ambiguous. CDR3 length: 15 residues. The ends were cut back, 4 bases at V and 6 bases at J, with 16 bases in the middle. CDR1 and CDR2 from the germline V gene are MNHEY and SVGAGI. CDR3 sequence: CASSSWTGGGQPQHF. The CDR3, as DNA: TGTGCCAGCAGTTCCTGGACGGGTGGAGGTCAGCCCCAGCATTTT.

This clone was seen only a few times. The chain combines TRBV28 with TRBJ1-5; 10 nucleotides line up with TRBD1. Trimming at V came to 10 bases and at J to 11 bases, leaving 20 bases not matched to a gene. There are 16 residues in the CDR3. The germline CDR1 and CDR2 sequences are MDHEN and SYDVKM. As DNA, the CDR3 is TGTGCCACGGAACGGGGGGACAGGGGCGCGGAGAGGGCCCAGCATTTT. Translated: CATERGDRGAERAQHF.

This chain links TRBV19 with TRBJ1-2; D uncertain. The V gene's germline CDR1 is LNHDA and CDR2 SQIVND (reference sequence). Trimming shortened V by 2 bases and J by 5 bases, and 15 bases separated the two germline ends. This CDR3 comprises 15 residues. The DNA for the CDR3 is TGTGCCAGTAGTATATATACCCTCCGAGAATATGGCTACACCTTC. It translates to CASSIYTLREYGYTF.

This chain uses TRBV7-3 with TRBJ2-1; no reliable D call. Germline V gene lookup returns CDR1 SGHTA and CDR2 FQGTGA. The CDR3 runs 16 residues. V lost 5 bases and J 0 bases, leaving 14 bases between the germline ends. This chain's CDR3 is CASSPGPFSSYNEQFF. The CDR3, as DNA: TGTGCCAGCAGCCCCGGTCCTTTTAGCTCCTACAATGAGCAGTTCTTC.

This chain joins TRBV7-2 and TRBJ1-4; no definite D call. Germline V gives CDR1 SGHTA, CDR2 FQGNSA. The CDR3 length is 13 residues. Trimming stripped 5 bases from V and 5 bases from J, with 9 bases between. In DNA, the CDR3 is TGTGCCAGCAGCCTCTGGCGGAATGAAAAACTGTTTTTT. It specifies CASSLWRNEKLFF.

The rearrangement joins TRBV7-2 to TRBJ2-3; a possible D gene is TRBD2 (5 bases). There are 14 residues in the CDR3. Trimming cost V 1 base and J 5 bases, with 10 bases left between them. CDR1 and CDR2 (germline): SGHTA, FQGNSA. The CDR3 protein is CASSLGLAVDTQYF. CDR3 coding DNA: TGTGCCAGCAGCTTAGGGCTAGCAGTAGATACGCAGTATTTT.

This chain joins TRBV4-3 and TRBJ2-3; 11 bases match TRBD2. With V trimmed by 3 bases and J by 4 bases, 6 bases remained unmatched. This CDR3 contains 16 residues. From germline, CDR1 is LGHNA and CDR2 YSLEER. In DNA, the CDR3 is TGCGCCAGCAGCCACATAGCGGGGGGGCCTGCAGATACGCAGTATTTT. This sequence encodes CASSHIAGGPADTQYF.

In this sample, this clone turned up once. CDR3 nucleotides: TGTGCCAGCAGGACACAGGGGGTAGGTGGCTACACCTTC. Translated, it gives CASRTQGVGGYTF. The chain carries TRBV28 and TRBJ1-2; 8 nucleotides align to TRBD1. V shed 6 bases, J shed 7 bases, and the junction held 7 bases outside the gene matches. The CDR3 sequence is 13 residues long. Germline CDR1 and CDR2: MDHEN and SYDVKM.

This chain joins TRBV28 and TRBJ2-3; 7 nucleotides align to TRBD2. Germline loops: CDR1 MDHEN, CDR2 SYDVKM. The ends lost 6 bases at V and 8 bases at J; junction bases unmatched: 2. The CDR3 loop spans 11 amino acids. In DNA form, the CDR3 reads TGTGCCAGCAGACTAGCGCCTACGCAGTATTTT. Translated, it gives CASRLAPTQYF.

The gene calls are TRBV9 and TRBJ2-3; the match to TRBD2 covers 9 bases. This CDR3 comprises 16 residues. The ends lost 4 bases at V and 2 bases at J; junction bases unmatched: 8. CDR1 and CDR2 from the germline V gene are SGDLS and YYNGEE. For the CDR3, the DNA is TGTGCCAGCAGCCCAGGGACTAGCTGGCTCACAGATACGCAGTATTTT. Its translation: CASSPGTSWLTDTQYF.